Presented here are 8 T cell receptor beta chains from one specimen sequenced in a study of T cells in Graves' hyperthyroidism and ophthalmopathy (dated by TCRdb to about 2019). The library was obtained by multiplex PCR. Instrument on record: Illumina HiSeq 2000. TCR beta CDR3 regions were amplified from RNA transcripts. A first-round RT-PCR of the TCR CDR3 used the HTBI primer set with the Qiagen OneStep RT-PCR kit. The raw public data were reprocessed by TCRdb itself: fastp quality trimming at Q25, MiXCR clonotype calling, in-frame beta chains only. Under each unique CDR3 protein, matching rows form one entry showing the most common genes and DNA. This sample gives a few hundred thousand distinct CDR3 sequences in total; about 16% of them show up just once. The ten largest account for about 31% of the sample. The material sequenced was blood. These receptors were collected from a woman under 40 with Graves' ophthalmopathy.

V and J are TRBV28 and TRBJ2-2; a weak D match, TRBD1 (5 bases). CDR1 and CDR2 from the germline V gene are MDHEN and SYDVKM. Trimming took 8 bases from V and 2 from J, leaving 12 bases between them. CDR3 length: 14 amino acids. CDR3 residues: CASLEQANTGELFF. The CDR3 nucleotides read TGTGCCAGCCTGGAACAGGCAAACACCGGGGAGCTGTTTTTT.

V gene TRBV7-9 combines with J gene TRBJ2-1; TRBD2 matches 7 bases. This CDR3 region has 16 residues. The germline V gene has CDR1 SEHNR and CDR2 FQNEAQ (reference sequence). The V segment lost 0 bases and the J segment 7 bases; nucleotides outside the gene matches: 9. The CDR3 DNA is TGTGCCAGCAGCTTAGCGGGGGGGGAGATAATAAATGAGCAGTTCTTC. It codes for CASSLAGGEIINEQFF.

The table lists this clonotype with many counts. The chain employs TRBV20-1 and TRBJ2-3; D unclear. This CDR3 is built from 12 residues. Per the germline V gene, CDR1 is DFQATT and CDR2 is SNEGSKA (reference sequence). The ends were cut back, 4 bases at V and 1 base at J, with 6 bases in the middle. CDR3 DNA: TGCAGTGCTACCGCGGGCACAGATACGCAGTATTTT. This codes for CSATAGTDTQYF.

The V call is TRBV7-8, the J call TRBJ2-7, with D possibly being TRBD2 (6 bases). Germline V CDR1 and CDR2: SGHVS, FQNEAQ. The V end lost 5 bases, the J end lost 7 bases, and 21 bases lay between the germline ends. This CDR3 is built from 15 residues. DNA of the CDR3: TGTGCCAGCAGCGTAAACAGGAGGGGCTTGGGGGAGCAGTACTTC. Translation: CASSVNRRGLGEQYF.

Concerning this clonotype itself: Possible read error: a much larger clone is one base away. The chain links TRBV7-8 to TRBJ2-2; the D gene could be TRBD1 or TRBD2 (5 bases each). The V and J ends lost 4 bases and 2 bases respectively, with 8 bases between them. The germline gives CDR1 SGHVS, CDR2 FQNEAQ. CDR3 size: 14 residues. The CDR3 loop reads CASSSRDNTGELFF. The CDR3 DNA is TGTGCCAGCAGCTCCCGGGACAACACCGGGGAGCTGTTTTTT.

The table lists this clonotype with a few counts. The V and J genes are TRBV6-2 or TRBV6-3 and TRBJ2-3; D is tentatively TRBD1 or TRBD2 (5 bases each). The CDR3 covers 15 residues. V was clipped by 8 bases and J by 1 base, with 16 bases between them. In germline, CDR1 is MNHEY, CDR2 SVGEGT. CDR3 bases: TGTGCCAGCGGGACGGGGCGAGGGGGCACAGATACGCAGTATTTT. Translated: CASGTGRGGTDTQYF.

This clonotype was seen at least ten times. The rearrangement uses TRBV6-1 and TRBJ2-7; D may be TRBD1 (5 bases). CDR1 is MNHNS and CDR2 is SASEGT in the germline V gene. Trimming stripped 7 bases from V and 3 bases from J, with 13 bases between. This CDR3 has 13 amino acids. CDR3 coding DNA: TGTGCCAGCAACATAAGGGGAAACTACGAGCAGTACTTC. This codes for CASNIRGNYEQYF.

This clonotype was counted between two and nine times. The chain employs TRBV27 and TRBJ1-5; D is uncertain. CDR1 is MNHEY, CDR2 SMNVEV, per germline (reference sequence). The CDR3 consists of 18 residues. The V gene lost 2 bases and the J gene lost 3 bases, with 20 bases spanning the gap. CDR3 residues: CASSLISPRGLDNQPQHF. For the CDR3, the DNA is TGTGCCAGCAGTTTAATCTCCCCCCGCGGGTTGGACAATCAGCCCCAGCATTTT.